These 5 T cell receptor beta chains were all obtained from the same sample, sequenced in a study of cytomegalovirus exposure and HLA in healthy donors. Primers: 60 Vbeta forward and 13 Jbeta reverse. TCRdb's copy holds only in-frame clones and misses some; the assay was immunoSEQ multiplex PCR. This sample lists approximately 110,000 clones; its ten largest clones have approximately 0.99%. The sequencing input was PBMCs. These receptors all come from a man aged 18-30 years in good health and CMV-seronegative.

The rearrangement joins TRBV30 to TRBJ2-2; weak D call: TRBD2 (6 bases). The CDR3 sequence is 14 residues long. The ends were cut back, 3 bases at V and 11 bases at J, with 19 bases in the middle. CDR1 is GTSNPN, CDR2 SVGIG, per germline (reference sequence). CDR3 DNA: TGTGCCTGGAGCGCGATTATTCGGGAGAGCGAGCTGTTTTTT. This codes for CAWSAIIRESELFF.

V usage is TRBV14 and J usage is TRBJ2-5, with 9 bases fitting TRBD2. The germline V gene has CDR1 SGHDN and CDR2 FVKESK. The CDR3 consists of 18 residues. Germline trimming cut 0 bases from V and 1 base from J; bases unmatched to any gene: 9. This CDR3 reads CASSQDWISGSLQETQYF. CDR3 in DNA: TGTGCCAGCAGCCAAGATTGGATTAGCGGGAGTCTCCAAGAGACCCAGTACTTC.

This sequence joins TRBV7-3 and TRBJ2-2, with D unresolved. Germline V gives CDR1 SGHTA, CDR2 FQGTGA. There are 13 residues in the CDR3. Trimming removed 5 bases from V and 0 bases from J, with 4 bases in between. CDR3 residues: CASSPANTGELFF. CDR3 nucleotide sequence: TGTGCCAGCAGCCCCGCGAACACCGGGGAGCTGTTTTTT.

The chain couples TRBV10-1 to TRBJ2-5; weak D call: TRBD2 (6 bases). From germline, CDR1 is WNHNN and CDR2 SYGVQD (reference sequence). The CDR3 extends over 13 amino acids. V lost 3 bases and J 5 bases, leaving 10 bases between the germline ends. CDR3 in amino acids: CASSDPGEETQYF. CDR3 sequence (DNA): TGCGCCAGCAGTGATCCGGGAGAGGAGACCCAGTACTTC.

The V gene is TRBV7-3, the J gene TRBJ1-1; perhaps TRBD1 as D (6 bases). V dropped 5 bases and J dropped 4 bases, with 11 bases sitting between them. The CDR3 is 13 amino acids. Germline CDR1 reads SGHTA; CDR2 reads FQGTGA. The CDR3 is CASSRRGGTEAFF. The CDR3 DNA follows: TGTGCCAGCAGCCGACGAGGGGGCACTGAAGCTTTCTTT.